The rows below give T cell receptor beta chains drawn from one sample of a study of T cell repertoires in cytomegalovirus infection. TCRdb used MiXCR to reprocess the reads, holding one entry per CDR3 protein. The sample holds a few hundred thousand distinct CDR3 sequences, about a sixth seen once. The sample comprised PBMCs. Receptors originate from a human donor in good health (CMV status not recorded). Some clones in this sample may be carry-over from other donors' samples. The CDR3 runs from the conserved cysteine through the conserved F or W. The D gene is left open where the match is weak. The size field is filled for only some rows; it gives once, few, many or a size class.

-	TRBV7-9	many	TRBJ2-3	14	CASSPQVSTHTQYF	TGTGCCAGCAGTCCTCAGGTCTCCACGCATACGCAGTATTTT
TRBD2	TRBV9	-	TRBJ2-3	15	CASSARLAGVDTQYF	TGTGCCAGCAGCGCCAGACTAGCGGGGGTAGATACGCAGTATTTT
TRBD1	TRBV20-1	-	TRBJ2-5	13	CSAGDRGQETQYF	TGCAGTGCCGGGGACAGGGGACAAGAGACCCAGTACTTC
TRBD1	TRBV5-1	-	TRBJ2-4	14	CASSPGQGSNIQYF	TGCGCCAGCAGCCCCGGACAGGGTTCTAACATTCAGTACTTC
-	TRBV4-3	many	TRBJ1-4	15	CASRRGSATNEKLFF	TGCGCCAGCAGACGCGGGTCTGCAACTAATGAAAAACTGTTTTTT
-	TRBV4-3	-	TRBJ1-2	14	CASSREGRNYGYTF	TGCGCCAGCAGCCGAGAGGGACGGAATTATGGCTACACCTTC
TRBD2	TRBV7-6	many	TRBJ2-1	16	CASSLPGGGANNEQFF	TGTGCCAGCAGCCTACCCGGCGGGGGGGCCAACAATGAGCAGTTCTTC
TRBD2	TRBV19	-	TRBJ2-1	14	CASGTSGVYNEQFF	TGTGCCAGTGGGACTAGCGGGGTTTACAATGAGCAGTTCTTC
-	TRBV19	-	TRBJ2-4	14	CVSSISAANNIQYF	TGTGTCAGTAGTATCTCCGCAGCGAATAACATTCAGTACTTC
-	TRBV5-6	-	TRBJ1-1	15	CASSYGTLAATEAFF	TGTGCCAGCAGCTACGGGACCCTGGCCGCCACTGAAGCTTTCTTT
-	TRBV20-1	many	TRBJ2-5	13	CSVLLANQETQYF	TGCAGTGTTTTACTAGCCAACCAAGAGACCCAGTACTTC
-	TRBV27	-	TRBJ1-3	15	CASSLSASSGNTIYF	TGTGCCAGCAGTTTATCGGCCAGCTCTGGAAACACCATATATTTT
-	TRBV6-5	many	TRBJ2-7	16	CASSYSGATIHYEQYF	TGTGCCAGCAGTTACTCGGGGGCGACCATTCACTACGAGCAGTACTTC
-	TRBV27	-	TRBJ2-7	15	CASSPDVKGSYEQYF	TGTGCCAGCAGTCCGGACGTGAAGGGATCGTACGAGCAGTACTTC
TRBD2	TRBV6-1	many	TRBJ2-3	16	CASSGTSGTSTDTQYF	TGTGCCAGCAGTGGGACTAGCGGAACTAGCACAGATACGCAGTATTTT
TRBD2	TRBV7-2	many	TRBJ2-3	15	CASSPSSGLTDTQYF	TGTGCCAGCAGCCCATCTAGCGGGCTCACAGATACGCAGTATTTT
-	TRBV6-6	-	TRBJ1-5	14	CASSYYGPNQPQHF	TGTGCCAGCAGTTATTACGGACCAAATCAGCCCCAGCATTTT
-	TRBV7-2	many	TRBJ1-5	16	CASSPYRAYSNQPQHF	TGTGCCAGCAGCCCCTATCGAGCTTATAGCAATCAGCCCCAGCATTTT
TRBD2	TRBV12-3/TRBV12-4	many	TRBJ2-1	16	CASSARLAGGPNEQFF	TGTGCCAGCAGTGCAAGACTAGCGGGGGGGCCGAATGAGCAGTTCTTC
TRBD1	TRBV28	many	TRBJ1-1	14	CASTDPGQGTEAFF	TGTGCCAGCACAGATCCAGGACAGGGCACTGAAGCTTTCTTT
-	TRBV7-2	many	TRBJ2-2	14	CASSFSRGTGELFF	TGTGCCAGCAGCTTTTCCCGGGGCACCGGGGAGCTGTTTTTT
-	TRBV28	-	TRBJ2-7	13	CASSWDTPYEQYF	TGTGCCAGCAGTTGGGATACCCCCTACGAGCAGTACTTC
TRBD2	TRBV7-2	-	TRBJ2-1	17	CASSSPSGGGSWNEQFF	TGTGCCAGCAGCTCACCTAGCGGGGGGGGGTCTTGGAATGAGCAGTTCTTC
-	TRBV13	-	TRBJ2-2	16	CASSLEGSANTGELFF	TGTGCCAGCAGCTTAGAGGGGAGCGCGAACACCGGGGAGCTGTTTTTT
-	TRBV12-3/TRBV12-4	-	TRBJ2-2	15	CASSFLVRPTGELFF	TGTGCCAGCAGTTTCTTGGTCAGACCCACCGGGGAGCTGTTTTTT
TRBD2	TRBV7-2	once	TRBJ2-3	16	CASSPPGLAGWLTPYF	TGTGCCAGCAGCCCGCCGGGACTAGCGGGGTGGCTTACGCCGTATTTT
-	TRBV5-6	-	TRBJ1-1	14	CASSLLASGTEAFF	TGTGCCAGCAGCTTGCTGGCGAGTGGCACTGAAGCTTTCTTT
TRBD2	TRBV4-1	many	TRBJ2-3	18	CASSQLRSGGGPPDTQYF	TGCGCCAGCAGCCAACTGCGGAGCGGGGGCGGGCCGCCAGATACGCAGTATTTT
-	TRBV7-2	few	TRBJ2-1	15	CASTSAGQNYNEQFF	TGTGCCAGCACGTCGGCAGGACAAAACTACAATGAGCAGTTCTTC
TRBD1	TRBV20-1	-	TRBJ2-5	15	CSARAGEGQGETQYF	TGCAGTGCTAGAGCGGGGGAAGGACAGGGGGAGACCCAGTACTTC
TRBD1	TRBV28	-	TRBJ1-2	14	CASSPQGENYGYTF	TGTGCCAGCAGCCCACAGGGGGAGAACTATGGCTACACCTTC
-	TRBV2	-	TRBJ2-1	14	CASRELSSYNEQFF	TGTGCCAGCAGGGAGCTGAGCTCCTACAATGAGCAGTTCTTC
TRBD1	TRBV7-2	many	TRBJ2-1	15	CASNHRQGPYNEQFF	TGTGCCAGCAACCACCGACAGGGGCCCTACAATGAGCAGTTCTTC
-	TRBV7-8	many	TRBJ2-5	15	CASSLSQGRGETQYF	TGTGCCAGCAGCCTCAGCCAGGGGAGGGGGGAGACCCAGTACTTC
-	TRBV2	once	TRBJ1-4	14	CASSEVGGSADRPF	TGTGCCAGCAGTGAAGTAGGAGGTTCGGCCGACCGCCCTTTT
-	TRBV12-3/TRBV12-4	many	TRBJ2-3	12	CASRGVGNTQYF	TGTGCCAGCCGGGGAGTTGGGAATACGCAGTATTTT
-	TRBV5-4	-	TRBJ2-5	16	CASSLAASANQETRYF	TGTGCCAGCAGCTTGGCCGCTAGCGCCAACCAAGAGACCCGGTACTTC
-	TRBV4-2	many	TRBJ2-5	16	CASSQDGTISWETQYF	TGTGCCAGCAGCCAAGATGGCACGATCAGTTGGGAGACCCAGTACTTC
TRBD1	TRBV5-4	-	TRBJ1-3	18	CASSPSGTGPLAGNTIYF	TGTGCCAGCAGCCCCTCCGGGACAGGGCCCCTCGCCGGAAACACCATATATTTT
-	TRBV7-4	-	TRBJ1-4	15	CASSLIGGLNEKLFF	TGTGCCAGCAGCTTAATTGGGGGTCTTAATGAAAAACTGTTTTTT
-	TRBV5-4	many	TRBJ1-4	14	CASSLGSPGEKLFF	TGTGCCAGCAGCTTGGGATCGCCGGGGGAAAAACTGTTTTTT
TRBD2	TRBV19	-	TRBJ2-1	16	CASSLLTSGGSNKQFF	TGTGCCAGTAGTCTCCTAACTAGCGGGGGTAGTAATAAGCAGTTCTTC